This TCR beta chain was identified during a study of breast tumors, draining lymph nodes, adjacent tissues. Study-wide results and limits: Tumor TCR diversity was below lymph nodes but above nontumor tissue. Tumor and nontumor repertoires were significantly more similar in luminal-like than in basal-like breast cancer.

TCRdb fed the multiplex PCR reads into MiXCR, producing one record per CDR3 protein. The sample has about 35,000 distinct CDR3 sequences, roughly 36% seen once. With regard to this clonotype: Its target is not known.

The germline gives CDR1 KGHSH, CDR2 LQKENI. V gave up 3 bases and J gave up 1 base, with 16 bases separating them. The CDR3 is 17 residues long. The source of this sequence is a female donor with breast cancer. Some clones in this sample may be carry-over from other donors' samples. The source material was breast tumor tissue. The chain combines TRBV18 with TRBJ2-1; D might be TRBD2 (5 bases). Here the CDR3 reads CASSPPKAGLSYNEQFF. In DNA form, the CDR3 reads TGTGCCAGCTCACCGCCGAAGGCGGGCCTTTCCTACAATGAGCAGTTCTTC.